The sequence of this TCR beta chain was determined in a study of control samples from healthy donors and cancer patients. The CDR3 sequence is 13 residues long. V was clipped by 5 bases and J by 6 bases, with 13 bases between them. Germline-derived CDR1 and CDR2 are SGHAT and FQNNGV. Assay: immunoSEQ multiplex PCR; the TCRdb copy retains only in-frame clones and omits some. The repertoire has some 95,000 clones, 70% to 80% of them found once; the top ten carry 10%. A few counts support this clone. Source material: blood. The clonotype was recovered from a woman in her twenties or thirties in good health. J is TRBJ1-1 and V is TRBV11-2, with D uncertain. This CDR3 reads CASSLAYVAEAFF. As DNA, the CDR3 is TGTGCCAGCAGCCTAGCTTACGTCGCTGAAGCTTTCTTT.